This section outlines one T cell receptor beta chain sequence together with its context. Its antigen is currently unknown. This entry comes from a study of immune evolution from preneoplasia to lung adenocarcinoma. Clones were read by immunoSEQ multiplex PCR, and TCRdb kept only the in-frame ones, dropping some. The table records approximately 6,700 clones, more than 75% of them present only once. This CDR3 contains 20 residues. CDR1 and CDR2 from the germline V gene are SGHVS and FNYEAQ. Losses at the gene ends were 1 base for V and 0 bases for J; bases not matched to a gene: 12. Between about 2014 and 2018, patients underwent resection in Japan or China. Regarding the study as a whole: Later-stage lesions seemingly showed higher T cell density and diversity than normal lung. Normal lung had the highest top T cell clone frequencies.

The sequenced material came from FFPE adjacent normal lung tissue. This clonotype was sampled from a person between 60 and 79 years old with lung adenocarcinoma. The rearrangement uses TRBV7-6 and TRBJ2-3; 11 nucleotides line up with TRBD2. CDR3 sequence: CASSLGPETSGAPSTDTQYF. Here the CDR3 DNA reads TGTGCCAGCAGCTTAGGGCCTGAGACTAGCGGGGCGCCTAGCACAGATACGCAGTATTTT.